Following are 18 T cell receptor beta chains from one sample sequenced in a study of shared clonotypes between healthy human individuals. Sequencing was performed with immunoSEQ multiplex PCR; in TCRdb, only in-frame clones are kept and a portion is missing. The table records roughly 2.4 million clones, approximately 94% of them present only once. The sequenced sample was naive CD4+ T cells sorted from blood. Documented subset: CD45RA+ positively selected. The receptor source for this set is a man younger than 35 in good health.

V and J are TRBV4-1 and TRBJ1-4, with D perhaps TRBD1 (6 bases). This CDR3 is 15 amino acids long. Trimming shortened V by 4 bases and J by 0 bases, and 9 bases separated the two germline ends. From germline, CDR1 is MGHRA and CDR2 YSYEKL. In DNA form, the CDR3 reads TGCGCCAGCAGCCGAGCAGGGGCAACTAATGAAAAACTGTTTTTT. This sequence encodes CASSRAGATNEKLFF.

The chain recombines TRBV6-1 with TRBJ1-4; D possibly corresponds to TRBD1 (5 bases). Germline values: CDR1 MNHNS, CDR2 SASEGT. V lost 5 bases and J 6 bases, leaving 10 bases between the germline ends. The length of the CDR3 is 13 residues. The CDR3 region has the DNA TGTGCCAGCAGTAGACAGAAGGATGAAAAACTGTTTTTT. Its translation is CASSRQKDEKLFF.

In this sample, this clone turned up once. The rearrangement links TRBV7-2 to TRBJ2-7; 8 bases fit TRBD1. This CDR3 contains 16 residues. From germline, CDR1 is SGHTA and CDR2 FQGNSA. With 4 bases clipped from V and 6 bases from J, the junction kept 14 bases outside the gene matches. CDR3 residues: CASSSPDWTGHSEQYF. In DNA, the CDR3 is TGTGCCAGCAGCTCCCCGGACTGGACAGGGCACTCCGAGCAGTACTTC.

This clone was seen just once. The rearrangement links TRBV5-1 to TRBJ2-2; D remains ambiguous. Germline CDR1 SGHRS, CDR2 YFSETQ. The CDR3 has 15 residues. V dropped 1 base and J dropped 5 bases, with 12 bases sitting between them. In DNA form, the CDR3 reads TGCGCCAGCAGCTTGTTCGAATATGGTACCGGGGAGCTGTTTTTT. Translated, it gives CASSLFEYGTGELFF. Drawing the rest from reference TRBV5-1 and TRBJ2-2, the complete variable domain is KAGVTQTPRYLIKTRGQQVTLSCSPISGHRSVSWYQQTPGQGLQFLFEYFSETQRNKGNFPGRFSGRQFSNSRSEMNVSTLELGDSALYLCASSLFEYGTGELFFGEGSRLTVL.

CDR3 amino acids: CASSLSAQETQYF. The CDR3 coding sequence is TGTGCCAGCAGCTTGTCGGCACAAGAGACCCAGTACTTC. V is TRBV5-6 and J is TRBJ2-5, with unresolved D. Per the germline V gene, CDR1 is SGHDT and CDR2 is YYEEEE. CDR3 length: 13 residues. Trimming removed 1 base at V and 2 bases at J, with 6 bases between.

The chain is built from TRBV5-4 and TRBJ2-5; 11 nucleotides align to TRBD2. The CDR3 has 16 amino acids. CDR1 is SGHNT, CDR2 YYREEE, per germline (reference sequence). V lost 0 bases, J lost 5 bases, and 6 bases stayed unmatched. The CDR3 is CASSLVVAGGQETQYF. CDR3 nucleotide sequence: TGTGCCAGCAGCTTGGTGGTAGCGGGGGGGCAGGAGACCCAGTACTTC.

The CDR3 nucleotides read TGTGCCAGCAGCTTGAGGGGAGACAACTATTCACCCCTCCACTTT. Protein: CASSLRGDNYSPLHF. The gene calls are TRBV5-5 and TRBJ1-6; tentatively, D is TRBD1 (5 bases). The germline CDR1 and CDR2 sequences are SGHKS and YYEKEE (reference sequence). The CDR3 is made up of 15 amino acids. Trimming cost V 1 base and J 8 bases, with 13 bases left between them. The whole variable domain, remainder taken from reference TRBV5-5 and TRBJ1-6, is DAGVTQSPTHLIKTRGQQVTLRCSPISGHKSVSWYQQVLGQGPQFIFQYYEKEERGRGNFPDRFSARQFPNYSSELNVNALLLGDSALYLCASSLRGDNYSPLHFGNGTRLTVT.

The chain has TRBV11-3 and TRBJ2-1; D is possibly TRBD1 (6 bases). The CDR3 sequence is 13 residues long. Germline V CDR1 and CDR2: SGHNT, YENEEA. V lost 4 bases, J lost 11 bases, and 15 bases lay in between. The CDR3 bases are TGTGCCAGCAGCTCGGTGACAGGCCTAAAGCAGTTCTTC. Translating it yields CASSSVTGLKQFF.

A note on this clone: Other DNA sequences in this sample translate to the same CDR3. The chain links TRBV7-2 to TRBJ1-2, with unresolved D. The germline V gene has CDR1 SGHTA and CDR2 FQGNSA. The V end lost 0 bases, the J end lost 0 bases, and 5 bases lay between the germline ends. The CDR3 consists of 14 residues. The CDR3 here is CASSLAAANYGYTF. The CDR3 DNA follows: TGTGCCAGCAGCTTAGCGGCAGCTAACTATGGCTACACCTTC.

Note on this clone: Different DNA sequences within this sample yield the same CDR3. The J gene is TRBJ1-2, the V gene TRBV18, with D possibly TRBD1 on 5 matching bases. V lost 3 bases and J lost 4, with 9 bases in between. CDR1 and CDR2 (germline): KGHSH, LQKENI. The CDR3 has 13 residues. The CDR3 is CASSPDRSYGYTF. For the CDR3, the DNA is TGTGCCAGCTCACCTGACAGAAGCTATGGCTACACCTTC.

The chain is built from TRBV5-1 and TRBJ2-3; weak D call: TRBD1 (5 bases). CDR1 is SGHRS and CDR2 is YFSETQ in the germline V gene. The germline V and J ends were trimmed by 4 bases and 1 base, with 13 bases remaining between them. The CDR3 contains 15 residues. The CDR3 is CASSRGSLGTDTQYF. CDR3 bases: TGCGCCAGCAGCAGGGGTTCGCTTGGCACAGATACGCAGTATTTT.

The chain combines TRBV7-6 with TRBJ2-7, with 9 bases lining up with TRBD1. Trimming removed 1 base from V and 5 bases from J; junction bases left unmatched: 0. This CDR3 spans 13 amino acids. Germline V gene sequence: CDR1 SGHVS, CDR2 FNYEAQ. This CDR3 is CASSLGTGDEQYF. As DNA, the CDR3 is TGTGCCAGCAGCTTAGGGACAGGGGACGAGCAGTACTTC. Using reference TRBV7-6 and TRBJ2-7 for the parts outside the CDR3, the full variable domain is GAGVSQSPRYKVTKRGQDVALRCDPISGHVSLYWYRQALGQGPEFLTYFNYEAQQDKSGLPNDRFSAERPEGSISTLTIQRTEQRDSAMYRCASSLGTGDEQYFGPGTRLTVT.

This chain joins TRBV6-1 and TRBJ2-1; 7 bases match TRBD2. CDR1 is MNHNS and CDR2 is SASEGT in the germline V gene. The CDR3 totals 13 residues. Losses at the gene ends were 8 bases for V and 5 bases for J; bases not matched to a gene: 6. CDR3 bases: TGTGCCAGCGACCGACGGGAGGACAATGAGCAGTTCTTC. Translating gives CASDRREDNEQFF.

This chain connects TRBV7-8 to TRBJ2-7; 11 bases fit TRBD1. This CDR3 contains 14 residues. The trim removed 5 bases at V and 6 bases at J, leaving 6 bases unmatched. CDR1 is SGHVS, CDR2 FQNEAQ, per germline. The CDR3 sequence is CASSGRDRGTEQYF. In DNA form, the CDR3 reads TGTGCCAGCAGCGGCCGGGACAGGGGGACCGAGCAGTACTTC.

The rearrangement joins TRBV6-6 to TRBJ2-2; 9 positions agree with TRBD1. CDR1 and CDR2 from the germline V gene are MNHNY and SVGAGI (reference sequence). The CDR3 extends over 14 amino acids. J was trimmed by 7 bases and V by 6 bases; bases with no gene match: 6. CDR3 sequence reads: CASRKQGAGGELFF. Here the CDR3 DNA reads TGTGCCAGCAGGAAACAGGGGGCAGGCGGGGAGCTGTTTTTT.

In DNA form, the CDR3 reads TGTGCCAGCAGCCAGAGAGGACAGGGATCTGGAAACACCATATATTTT. This codes for CASSQRGQGSGNTIYF. This sequence joins TRBV7-2 and TRBJ1-3, with TRBD1 identical over 8 bases. V dropped 5 bases and J dropped 1; count of bases not matched to a gene: 7. Germline-derived CDR1 and CDR2 are SGHTA and FQGNSA. The CDR3 sequence is 16 residues long.

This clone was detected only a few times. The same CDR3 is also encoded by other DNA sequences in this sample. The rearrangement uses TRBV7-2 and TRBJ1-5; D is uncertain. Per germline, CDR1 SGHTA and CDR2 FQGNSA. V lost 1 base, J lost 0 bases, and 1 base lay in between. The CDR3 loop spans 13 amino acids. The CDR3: CASSLDSNQPQHF. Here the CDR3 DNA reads TGTGCCAGCAGCTTAGATAGCAATCAGCCCCAGCATTTT.

The CDR3 DNA follows: TGTGCCAGCAGTTTCCGAGGGCTGAACGCCCTCTATGGCTACACCTTC. Its translation is CASSFRGLNALYGYTF. The chain uses TRBV6-5 and TRBJ1-2; D remains unclear. The CDR3 is made up of 16 amino acids. Trimming took off 4 bases at V and 4 bases at J, with 19 bases between the two ends. CDR1 is MNHEY and CDR2 is SVGAGI in the germline V gene.